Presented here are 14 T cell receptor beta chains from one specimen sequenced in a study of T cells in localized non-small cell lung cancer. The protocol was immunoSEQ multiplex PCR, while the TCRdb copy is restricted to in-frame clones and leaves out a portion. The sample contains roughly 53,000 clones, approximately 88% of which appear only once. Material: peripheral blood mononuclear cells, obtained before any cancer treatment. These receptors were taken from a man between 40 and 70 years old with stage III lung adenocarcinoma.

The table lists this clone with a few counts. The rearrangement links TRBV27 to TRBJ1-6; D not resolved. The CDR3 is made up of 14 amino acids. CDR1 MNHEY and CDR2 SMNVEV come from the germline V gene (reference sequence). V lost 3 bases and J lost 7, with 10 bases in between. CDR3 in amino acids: CASSLNRSNSPLHF. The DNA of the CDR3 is TGTGCCAGCAGTTTGAACAGAAGCAATTCACCCCTCCACTTT.

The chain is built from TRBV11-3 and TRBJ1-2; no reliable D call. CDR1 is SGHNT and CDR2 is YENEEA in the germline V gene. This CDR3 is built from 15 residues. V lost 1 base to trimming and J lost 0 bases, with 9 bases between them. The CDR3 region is CASSLGPGTNYGYTF. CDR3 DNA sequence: TGTGCCAGCAGCTTAGGGCCGGGAACTAACTATGGCTACACCTTC.

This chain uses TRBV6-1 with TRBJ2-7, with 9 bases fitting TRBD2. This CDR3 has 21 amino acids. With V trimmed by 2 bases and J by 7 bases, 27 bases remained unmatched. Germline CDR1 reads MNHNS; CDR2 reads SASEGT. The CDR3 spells CASSEPPLNATSGPRGREQYF. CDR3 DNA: TGTGCCAGCAGTGAACCCCCCTTGAATGCGACTAGCGGCCCCCGGGGGAGGGAGCAGTACTTC.

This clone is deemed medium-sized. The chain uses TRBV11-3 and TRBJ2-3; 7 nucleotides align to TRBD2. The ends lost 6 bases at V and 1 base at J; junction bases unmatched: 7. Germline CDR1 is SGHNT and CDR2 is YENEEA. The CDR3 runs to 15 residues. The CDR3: CASRLSGRGTDTQYF. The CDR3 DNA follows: TGTGCCAGCAGGCTTAGCGGGCGTGGCACAGATACGCAGTATTTT.

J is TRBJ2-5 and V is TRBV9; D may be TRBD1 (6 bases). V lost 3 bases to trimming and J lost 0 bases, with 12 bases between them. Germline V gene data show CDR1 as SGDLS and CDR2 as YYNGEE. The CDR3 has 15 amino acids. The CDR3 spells CASSAHYRDQETQYF. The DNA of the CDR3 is TGTGCCAGCAGCGCCCATTACAGGGACCAAGAGACCCAGTACTTC.

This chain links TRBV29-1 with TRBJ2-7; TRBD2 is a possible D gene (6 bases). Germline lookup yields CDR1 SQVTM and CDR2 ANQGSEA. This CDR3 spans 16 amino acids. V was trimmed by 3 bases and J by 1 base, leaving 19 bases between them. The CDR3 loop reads CSVDLGGPTSSYEQYF. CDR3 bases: TGCAGCGTTGACCTCGGCGGGCCGACTAGTTCCTACGAGCAGTACTTC.

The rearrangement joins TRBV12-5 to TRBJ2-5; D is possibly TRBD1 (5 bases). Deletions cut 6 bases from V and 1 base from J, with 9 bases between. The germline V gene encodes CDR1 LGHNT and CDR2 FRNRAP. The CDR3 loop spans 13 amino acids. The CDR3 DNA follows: TGTGCTAGTGGCCATGGGGCCCAAGAGACCCAGTACTTC. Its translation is CASGHGAQETQYF.

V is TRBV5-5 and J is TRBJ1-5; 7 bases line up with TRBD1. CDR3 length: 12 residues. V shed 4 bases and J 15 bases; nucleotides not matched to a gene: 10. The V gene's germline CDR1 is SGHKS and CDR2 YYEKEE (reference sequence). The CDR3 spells CASSITGVRWHF. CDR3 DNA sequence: TGTGCCAGCAGCATTACAGGGGTCCGGTGGCATTTT.

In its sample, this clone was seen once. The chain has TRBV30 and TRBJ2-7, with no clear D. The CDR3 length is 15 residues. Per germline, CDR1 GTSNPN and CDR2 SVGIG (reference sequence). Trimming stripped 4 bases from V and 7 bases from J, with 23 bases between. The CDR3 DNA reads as TGTGCCTGGAAAACGATGGGCAGTCTCTTCGGGGAGCAGTACTTC. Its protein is CAWKTMGSLFGEQYF. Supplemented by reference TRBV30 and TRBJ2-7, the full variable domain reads SQTIHQWPATLVQPVGSPLSLECTVEGTSNPNLYWYRQAAGRGLQLLFYSVGIGQISSEVPQNLSASRPQDRQFILSSKKLLLSDSGFYLCAWKTMGSLFGEQYFGPGTRLTVT.

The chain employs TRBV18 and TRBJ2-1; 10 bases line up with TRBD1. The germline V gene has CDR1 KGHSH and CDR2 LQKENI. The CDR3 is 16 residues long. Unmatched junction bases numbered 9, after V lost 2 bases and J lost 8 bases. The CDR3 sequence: CASSPIPDRGRDEQFF. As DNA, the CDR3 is TGTGCCAGCTCACCAATACCAGACAGGGGGCGCGATGAGCAGTTCTTC. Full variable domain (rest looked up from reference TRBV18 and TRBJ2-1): NAGVMQNPRHLVRRRGQEARLRCSPMKGHSHVYWYRQLPEEGLKFMVYLQKENIIDESGMPKERFSAEFPKEGPSILRIQQVVRGDSAAYFCASSPIPDRGRDEQFFGPGTRLTVL.

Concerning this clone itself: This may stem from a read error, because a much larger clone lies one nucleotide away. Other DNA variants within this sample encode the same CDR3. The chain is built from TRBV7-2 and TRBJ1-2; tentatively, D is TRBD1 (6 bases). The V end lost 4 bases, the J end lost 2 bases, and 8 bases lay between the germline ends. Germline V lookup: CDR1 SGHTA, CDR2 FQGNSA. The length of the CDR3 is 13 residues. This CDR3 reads CASSSQGNYGYTF. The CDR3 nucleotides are TGTGCCAGCAGCTCACAGGGAAACTATGGCTACACCTTC. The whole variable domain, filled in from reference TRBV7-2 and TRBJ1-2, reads GAGVSQSPSNKVTEKGKDVELRCDPISGHTALYWYRQSLGQGLEFLIYFQGNSAPDKSGLPSDRFSAERTGGSVSTLTIQRTQQEDSAVYLCASSSQGNYGYTFGSGTRLTVV.

CDR3 sequence reads: CASSFPLAGVNTGELFF. CDR3 coding DNA: TGTGCCAGCAGCTTTCCACTAGCGGGAGTCAACACCGGGGAGCTGTTTTTT. The chain has TRBV11-3 and TRBJ2-2; 11 bases are a match to TRBD2. This CDR3 contains 17 residues. Per germline, CDR1 SGHNT and CDR2 YENEEA. Trimming removed 3 bases from V and 2 bases from J; junction bases left unmatched: 5.

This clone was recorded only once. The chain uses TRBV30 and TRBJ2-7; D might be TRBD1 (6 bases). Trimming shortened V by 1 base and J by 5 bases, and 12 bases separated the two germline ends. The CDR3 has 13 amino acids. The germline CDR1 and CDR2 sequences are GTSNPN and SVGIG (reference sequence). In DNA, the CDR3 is TGTGCCTGGAGTGGACAGGTGTCCCACGAGCAGTACTTC. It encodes CAWSGQVSHEQYF.

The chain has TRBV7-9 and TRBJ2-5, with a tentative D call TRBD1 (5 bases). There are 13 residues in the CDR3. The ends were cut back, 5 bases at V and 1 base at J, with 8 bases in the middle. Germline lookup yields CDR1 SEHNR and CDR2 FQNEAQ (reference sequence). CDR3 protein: CASSGQIQETQYF. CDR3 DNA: TGTGCCAGCAGCGGACAAATCCAAGAGACCCAGTACTTC.